The 17 T cell receptor beta chains given below trace back to one sample, sequenced in a study of blood T cell repertoires in COVID-19 (dated by TCRdb to about 2020). The library was generated by the immunoSEQ multiplex PCR assay. TCRdb provides this immuneACCESS table in a form limited to in-frame rearrangements. Some clones are lacking; in checked studies, under half of them reflect an unresolved V gene, and why the rest are absent is not known. The sample table shows about 330,000 clones, and 87% are seen once. The ten largest clones add up to roughly 8.9% of the sample. The source material was peripheral blood. These receptors came from a man aged 30 to 39 with COVID-19, enrolled during active disease.

This chain connects TRBV24-1 to TRBJ1-2; TRBD1 matches at 11 bases. V shed 3 bases, J shed 4 bases, and the junction held 6 bases outside the gene matches. This CDR3 spans 16 amino acids. CDR1 is KGHDR and CDR2 is SFDVKD in the germline V gene. The DNA of the CDR3 is TGTGCCACCAGTGATCCCACCGGGACAGGGGGCTATGGCTACACCTTC. Translated: CATSDPTGTGGYGYTF.

This chain links TRBV7-2 with TRBJ2-5; 14 positions agree with TRBD2. Germline V gene lookup returns CDR1 SGHTA and CDR2 FQGNSA. With 2 bases clipped from V and 0 bases from J, the junction kept 5 bases outside the gene matches. The CDR3 runs 18 residues. The DNA for the CDR3 is TGTGCCAGCAGCTTACGGGGGACTAGCGGGAGATACCAAGAGACCCAGTACTTC. Encoded protein: CASSLRGTSGRYQETQYF.

The chain combines TRBV7-9 with TRBJ1-5, with 7 nucleotides matching TRBD1. The CDR3 is 17 residues long. CDR1 is SEHNR and CDR2 is FQNEAQ in the germline V gene (reference sequence). The V segment lost 5 bases and the J segment 1 base; nucleotides outside the gene matches: 11. CDR3 sequence reads: CASSRGQSPSSNQPQHF. In DNA form, the CDR3 reads TGTGCCAGCAGCCGGGGACAGTCACCCTCCAGCAATCAGCCCCAGCATTTT. Filled out from reference TRBV7-9 and TRBJ1-5, the complete variable domain reads DTGVSQNPRHKITKRGQNVTFRCDPISEHNRLYWYRQTLGQGPEFLTYFQNEAQLEKSRLLSDRFSAERPKGSFSTLEIQRTEQGDSAMYLCASSRGQSPSSNQPQHFGDGTRLSIL.

Of note for this clone: The junction does not match germline at one end; this may be a read error. The V and J genes are TRBV6-2 or TRBV6-3 and TRBJ2-7, with a weak D call TRBD1 (5 bases). Germline loops: CDR1 MNHEY, CDR2 SVGEGT. The CDR3 extends over 14 amino acids. The CDR3 DNA reads as TGTGCCAGCAGCTACTTGGACAAAGTCATTCGGCAGTACTTC. Protein product: CASSYLDKVIRQYF.

V is TRBV19 and J is TRBJ2-7, with TRBD1 matching 8 bases. The V gene's germline CDR1 is LNHDA and CDR2 SQIVND (reference sequence). This CDR3 has 16 amino acids. With V trimmed by 4 bases and J by 0 bases, 8 bases remained unmatched. Here the CDR3 reads CASSTRTGSISYEQYF. The CDR3 DNA follows: TGTGCCAGTAGTACTCGGACAGGGTCAATCTCCTACGAGCAGTACTTC.

This clone was seen a handful of times. The genes are TRBV2 and TRBJ2-4, with D uncertain. The V end was cut by 5 bases, the J end by 3 bases, with 14 bases between. Germline values: CDR1 SNHLY, CDR2 FYNNEI. The CDR3 is 15 residues long. CDR3 sequence (DNA): TGTGCCAGCAGTTCCCAGCGAGGAAGCAAAAACATTCAGTACTTC. Translation: CASSSQRGSKNIQYF.

The rearrangement links TRBV15 to TRBJ1-2; a possible D gene is TRBD1 (6 bases). Germline V CDR1 and CDR2: LNHNV, YYDKDF (reference sequence). V was cut by 3 bases and J by 7 bases, with 24 bases left in between. The CDR3 is made up of 17 amino acids. CDR3 nucleotides: TGTGCCACCAGCAGGCCGACTATGGGGGCTTTGGGCTCTGGCTACACCTTC. As protein: CATSRPTMGALGSGYTF.

This chain links TRBV28 with TRBJ1-2, with D uncertain. Trimming left V 3 bases short and J 8 bases short, with 13 bases between. CDR3 size: 13 residues. Germline values: CDR1 MDHEN, CDR2 SYDVKM. The CDR3 here is CASSLAAEGGYTF. For the CDR3, the DNA is TGTGCCAGCAGTTTGGCAGCGGAGGGCGGCTACACCTTC.

The rearrangement uses TRBV3-1 (or the pseudogene TRBV3-2) and TRBJ2-5; 7 bases match TRBD2. The J segment lost 2 bases and the V segment lost 1 base, leaving 4 bases of the junction unmatched. CDR3 size: 15 residues. CDR1 and CDR2 (germline): LGHDT, YNNKEL (reference sequence). CDR3 nucleotides: TGTGCCAGCAGCCAAGGGCGGGGGTTTCAAGAGACCCAGTACTTC. Translated: CASSQGRGFQETQYF.

There are a few counts of this clone. The chain combines TRBV19 with TRBJ1-1, with 9 bases fitting TRBD1. The V gene's germline CDR1 is LNHDA and CDR2 SQIVND (reference sequence). V lost 5 bases, J lost 1 base, and 8 bases stayed unmatched. This CDR3 spans 16 amino acids. CDR3 sequence reads: CASSSWDRDKNTEAFF. The DNA of the CDR3 is TGTGCCAGTAGTTCCTGGGACAGGGACAAGAACACTGAAGCTTTCTTT.

This chain uses TRBV27 with TRBJ1-2; D ambiguous. Germline V gene sequence: CDR1 MNHEY, CDR2 SMNVEV (reference sequence). The V and J ends lost 6 bases and 2 bases respectively, with 16 bases between them. This CDR3 has 15 residues. DNA of the CDR3: TGTGCCAGCAGCCTATGGGGTACGGGAAACTATGGCTACACCTTC. Protein: CASSLWGTGNYGYTF.

The chain recombines TRBV6-6 with TRBJ2-4; D gene uncertain. In germline, CDR1 is MNHNY, CDR2 SVGAGI (reference sequence). V lost 2 bases and J lost 7, with 12 bases in between. The CDR3 covers 14 residues. The CDR3 sequence is CASSYREATNIQYF. CDR3 bases: TGTGCCAGCAGTTACAGAGAGGCGACTAACATTCAGTACTTC.

This clone was seen a few times. The rearrangement links TRBV3-1 (or the pseudogene TRBV3-2) to TRBJ1-6, with D possibly matching TRBD1 (5 bases). The CDR3 totals 14 residues. The germline V gene has CDR1 LGHDT and CDR2 YNNKEL (reference sequence). V shed 4 bases and J shed 4 bases, with 8 bases lying between them. CDR3 region: CASSPTVYNSPLHF. The CDR3 DNA reads as TGTGCCAGCAGCCCGACAGTTTATAATTCACCCCTCCACTTT.

The chain is built from TRBV5-1 and TRBJ1-1; D remains ambiguous. Germline V gene data show CDR1 as SGHRS and CDR2 as YFSETQ. V was cut by 6 bases and J by 1 base, with 13 bases left in between. This CDR3 comprises 14 residues. CDR3 in amino acids: CASTDLSGNTEAFF. Here the CDR3 DNA reads TGCGCCAGCACCGATCTATCTGGGAACACTGAAGCTTTCTTT.

The chain joins TRBV6-6 to TRBJ2-7, with 7 positions matching TRBD2. CDR3 length equals 14 residues. V lost 7 bases and J lost 2; bases outside the gene matches: 8. Per germline, CDR1 MNHNY and CDR2 SVGAGI (reference sequence). CDR3 bases: TGTGCCAGCACTCTCGGGGGGACTACCTACGAGCAGTACTTC. Its protein is CASTLGGTTYEQYF.

This rearrangement joins TRBV4-2 to TRBJ2-5; the match to TRBD2 covers 7 bases. The CDR3 is made up of 15 amino acids. Germline loops: CDR1 LGHNA, CDR2 YNFKEQ. V lost 0 bases to trimming and J lost 4 bases; unmatched junction nucleotides: 5. This CDR3 reads CASSQDGRERETQYF. The DNA of the CDR3 is TGTGCCAGCAGCCAAGATGGGAGGGAGAGAGAGACCCAGTACTTC.

The rearrangement joins TRBV2 to TRBJ1-5, with 8 bases matching TRBD1. This CDR3 comprises 14 residues. CDR1 and CDR2 (germline): SNHLY, FYNNEI. J lost 3 bases, V lost 6 bases, and 4 bases had no gene match. The CDR3 coding sequence is TGTGCCAGCAGGGGACAGGCTATCAATCAGCCCCAGCATTTT. As protein: CASRGQAINQPQHF. Full variable domain (remainder filled in from reference TRBV2 and TRBJ1-5): EPEVTQTPSHQVTQMGQEVILRCVPISNHLYFYWYRQILGQKVEFLVSFYNNEISEKSEIFDDQFSVERPDGSNFTLKIRSTKLEDSAMYFCASRGQAINQPQHFGDGTRLSIL.